The next 27 T cell receptor beta chains were all read from a single sample in a study of blood T cell repertoires in COVID-19. Assay used: immunoSEQ multiplex PCR; TCRdb lists only in-frame clones, some missing. The sample yields hundreds of thousands of clones, roughly nine tenths seen once. The source material was peripheral blood. The receptors originated from a woman in her 50s with COVID-19, enrolled during active disease.

The chain has TRBV14 and TRBJ2-3; 14 nucleotides agree with TRBD2. The germline V gene has CDR1 SGHDN and CDR2 FVKESK. The V gene end was trimmed by 5 bases and the J gene end by 4 bases; junction bases not matched to a gene: 2. The CDR3 is 15 residues long. The CDR3 nucleotides are TGTGCCAGCAGCTGGGGACTAGCGGGGGCAGATACGCAGTATTTT. Its protein is CASSWGLAGADTQYF.

The chain uses TRBV5-1 and TRBJ2-7; D perhaps matches TRBD1 (5 bases). The V and J ends lost 1 base and 1 base respectively, with 15 bases between them. Germline CDR1 reads SGHRS; CDR2 reads YFSETQ. CDR3 size: 16 residues. Here the CDR3 reads CASSLNPDRISYEQYF. The CDR3, as DNA: TGCGCCAGCAGCTTGAACCCCGACAGAATTTCCTACGAGCAGTACTTC.

In regard to this clone: Other DNA sequences in the same sample also yield this CDR3. The chain joins TRBV12-3 or TRBV12-4 to TRBJ2-1; D call uncertain. The CDR3 sequence is 12 residues long. Trimming pared 4 bases from V and 6 bases from J, leaving 7 bases between. Here the CDR3 DNA reads TGTGCCAGCAGTTCTCGTGTCAATGAGCAGTTCTTC. This codes for CASSSRVNEQFF.

CDR3 region: CAISESTAFTDTQYF. CDR3 DNA: TGTGCCATCAGTGAGTCGACAGCCTTCACAGATACGCAGTATTTT. The chain employs TRBV10-3 and TRBJ2-3; maybe TRBD1 (5 bases). CDR1 and CDR2 (germline): ENHRY, SYGVKD. V was pared by 0 bases and J by 2 bases, with 9 bases between. The CDR3 totals 15 residues.

J is TRBJ2-3 and V is TRBV5-1; 15 bases match TRBD2. This CDR3 comprises 18 residues. J was trimmed by 1 base and V by 4 bases; bases with no gene match: 7. Germline V gives CDR1 SGHRS, CDR2 YFSETQ. The CDR3 loop reads CASSDGLAGGPGTDTQYF. DNA of the CDR3: TGCGCCAGCAGCGACGGACTAGCGGGGGGGCCAGGCACAGATACGCAGTATTTT. The complete variable domain, with remaining parts taken from reference TRBV5-1 and TRBJ2-3, reads KAGVTQTPRYLIKTRGQQVTLSCSPISGHRSVSWYQQTPGQGLQFLFEYFSETQRNKGNFPGRFSGRQFSNSRSEMNVSTLELGDSALYLCASSDGLAGGPGTDTQYFGPGTRLTVL.

The chain carries TRBV20-1 and TRBJ1-5; TRBD1 agrees at 7 bases. Germline V gene sequence: CDR1 DFQATT, CDR2 SNEGSKA (reference sequence). CDR3 length equals 19 residues. J lost 6 bases, V lost 3 bases, and 23 bases had no gene match. The CDR3 loop is CSASGALGQGVPVSQPQHF. CDR3 DNA: TGCAGTGCTAGTGGTGCCTTAGGGCAGGGGGTTCCAGTAAGTCAGCCCCAGCATTTT.

The chain combines TRBV9 with TRBJ1-3; the D gene is possibly TRBD1 (5 bases). The germline V gene has CDR1 SGDLS and CDR2 YYNGEE. V lost 0 bases and J 2 bases, leaving 15 bases between the germline ends. The CDR3 extends over 17 amino acids. CDR3 region: CASSVGPRGVPGNTIYF. In nucleotides, the CDR3 is TGTGCCAGCAGCGTAGGACCGCGGGGGGTTCCTGGAAACACCATATATTTT.

The V and J genes are TRBV6-5 and TRBJ1-3; the D gene is possibly TRBD1 (5 bases). Germline V gives CDR1 MNHEY, CDR2 SVGAGI. The length of the CDR3 is 15 residues. The V gene lost 0 bases and the J gene lost 1 base, with 7 bases spanning the gap. As DNA, the CDR3 is TGTGCCAGCAGTTACTCCGGGGGGTCTGGAAACACCATATATTTT. It encodes CASSYSGGSGNTIYF.

This chain uses TRBV18 with TRBJ2-3, with TRBD2 as a possible D gene (5 bases). Germline CDR1 is KGHSH and CDR2 is LQKENI. The length of the CDR3 is 14 residues. V lost 0 bases, J lost 1 base, and 5 bases lay in between. The CDR3 is CASSPPRGTDTQYF. The CDR3 coding sequence is TGTGCCAGCTCACCACCGAGGGGCACAGATACGCAGTATTTT.

V is TRBV29-1 and J is TRBJ1-2; no reliable D call. CDR1 is SQVTM and CDR2 is ANQGSEA in the germline V gene. CDR3 size: 12 residues. Trimming pared 4 bases from V and 4 bases from J, leaving 10 bases between. The chain's CDR3 is CSVGANPYGYTF. The CDR3 region has the DNA TGCAGCGTTGGGGCGAATCCCTATGGCTACACCTTC.

This chain joins TRBV5-6 and TRBJ2-1, with 14 bases matching TRBD2. This CDR3 has 15 amino acids. Germline V gene data show CDR1 as SGHDT and CDR2 as YYEEEE. Trimming at V came to 2 bases and at J to 9 bases, leaving 4 bases not matched to a gene. CDR3 in DNA: TGTGCCAGCAGCTTTGGACTAGCGGGGGGTGGTGAGCAGTTCTTC. It specifies CASSFGLAGGGEQFF.

J is TRBJ2-3 and V is TRBV10-3; 7 positions match TRBD2. CDR1 and CDR2 from the germline V gene are ENHRY and SYGVKD. The V gene end was trimmed by 4 bases and the J gene end by 11 bases; junction bases not matched to a gene: 6. The CDR3 is 12 residues long. The CDR3 DNA follows: TGTGCCATCAGTGCGAGTGGGAGGGAGCAGTATTTT. It encodes CAISASGREQYF.

V and J are TRBV13 and TRBJ2-7; TRBD1 might be the D (5 bases). Between the trimmed V and J ends, which lost 4 bases and 5 bases, there was a span of 12 bases. Germline V gene sequence: CDR1 PRHDT, CDR2 FYEKMQ (reference sequence). The CDR3 covers 13 residues. DNA of the CDR3: TGTGCCAGCAGCTCGTCGGCAGGGCACGAGCAGTACTTC. Protein product: CASSSSAGHEQYF.

V usage is TRBV18 and J usage is TRBJ2-1, with D possibly matching TRBD2 (5 bases). The V gene's germline CDR1 is KGHSH and CDR2 LQKENI. CDR3 length: 17 residues. The ends were cut back, 6 bases at V and 8 bases at J, with 26 bases in the middle. This CDR3 reads CASSARPGLAGRDEQFF. The CDR3 bases are TGTGCCAGCTCGGCCCGGCCGGGCCTCGCGGGTCGGGATGAGCAGTTCTTC.

This sequence joins TRBV27 and TRBJ2-7; perhaps TRBD2 as D (5 bases). V lost 6 bases and J 0 bases, leaving 15 bases between the germline ends. Looked up from germline, CDR1 is MNHEY and CDR2 is SMNVEV (reference sequence). CDR3 length: 15 amino acids. The CDR3 region has the DNA TGTGCCAGCAGGGACTTCCAAAACAGCTCCTACGAGCAGTACTTC. Amino acids: CASRDFQNSSYEQYF.

The chain uses TRBV30 and TRBJ2-5; D is ambiguous. V lost 4 bases to trimming and J lost 6 bases, with 18 bases between them. The CDR3 spans 14 residues. Germline-derived CDR1 and CDR2 are GTSNPN and SVGIG (reference sequence). The CDR3 is CAWTSDPGPKTQYF. CDR3 nucleotide sequence: TGTGCCTGGACATCGGATCCAGGCCCGAAGACCCAGTACTTC.

Notes on this clone: Other DNA sequences in the same sample also yield this CDR3. The chain has TRBV5-1 and TRBJ2-7; D is undetermined. CDR1 is SGHRS and CDR2 is YFSETQ in the germline V gene. The CDR3 length is 12 residues. Trimming took 4 bases from V and 0 from J, leaving 5 bases between them. The CDR3 spells CASSPSSYEQYF. In DNA, the CDR3 is TGCGCCAGCAGCCCTTCCTCCTACGAGCAGTACTTC.

The CDR3 region is CASSLNGGGEGNSPLHF. Here the CDR3 DNA reads TGTGCCAGCAGCTTAAACGGAGGGGGGGAAGGTAATTCACCCCTCCACTTT. The chain links TRBV7-2 to TRBJ1-6, with D perhaps TRBD1 (6 bases). The CDR3 spans 17 residues. V was shortened by 2 bases and J by 6 bases, with 17 bases between the two germline ends. Germline V CDR1 and CDR2: SGHTA, FQGNSA.

This clone appeared once. The genes are TRBV7-6 and TRBJ2-1, with TRBD2 matching over 8 bases. V shed 1 base and J 6 bases; nucleotides not matched to a gene: 5. The CDR3 length is 15 residues. Germline loops: CDR1 SGHVS, CDR2 FNYEAQ. The CDR3 DNA follows: TGTGCCAGCAGCTTAGGCGGGGGGCCCCTCAATGAGCAGTTCTTC. The encoded protein is CASSLGGGPLNEQFF.

This clone was counted a single time. The chain employs TRBV28 and TRBJ1-4; the match to TRBD1 covers 12 bases. Trimming took 5 bases from V and 8 from J; bases not matched to a gene: 9. The CDR3 is made up of 16 amino acids. Germline loops: CDR1 MDHEN, CDR2 SYDVKM. CDR3: CASSTAGTGGLEKLFF. The CDR3 nucleotides are TGTGCCAGCAGTACTGCCGGGACAGGGGGCTTAGAAAAACTGTTTTTT.

The chain has TRBV25-1 and TRBJ2-5; TRBD1 might be the D (6 bases). Germline lookup yields CDR1 MGHDK and CDR2 SYGVNS. Trimming took off 6 bases at V and 4 bases at J, with 12 bases between the two ends. The CDR3 extends over 13 amino acids. The DNA for the CDR3 is TGTGCCAGCAGCCTACAGGGACGAGAGACCCAGTACTTC. Its protein product is CASSLQGRETQYF.

The chain recombines TRBV2 with TRBJ2-3; 10 nucleotides match TRBD2. The CDR3 spans 15 residues. CDR1 and CDR2 from the germline V gene are SNHLY and FYNNEI. The trim removed 5 bases at V and 1 base at J, leaving 3 bases unmatched. CDR3 amino acids: CASSYLAGGTDTQYF. CDR3 coding DNA: TGTGCCAGCAGTTATCTAGCGGGGGGCACAGATACGCAGTATTTT.

The chain couples TRBV19 to TRBJ1-1, with 8 bases that match TRBD1. Germline CDR1 LNHDA, CDR2 SQIVND (reference sequence). Trimming cost V 7 bases and J 5 bases; bases outside gene matches: 12. This CDR3 contains 15 residues. This CDR3 is CASTKDRALGTEAFF. CDR3 nucleotides: TGTGCCAGTACCAAGGACAGGGCCCTCGGGACTGAAGCTTTCTTT.

The chain combines TRBV24-1 with TRBJ1-5; 8 bases map to TRBD1. The CDR3 extends over 16 amino acids. CDR1 and CDR2 (germline): KGHDR, SFDVKD. V shed 2 bases, J shed 7 bases, and the junction held 9 bases outside the gene matches. This CDR3 is CATSDSKRTGTQPQHF. The CDR3 nucleotides read TGTGCCACCAGTGATTCAAAAAGGACAGGGACCCAGCCCCAGCATTTT.

The chain uses TRBV18 and TRBJ1-1, with D maybe TRBD1 (6 bases). Germline assignment: CDR1 KGHSH and CDR2 LQKENI. Deletions cut 1 base from V and 10 bases from J, with 13 bases between. This CDR3 has 13 amino acids. CDR3 protein: CASSPQGDRGAFF. The DNA for the CDR3 is TGTGCCAGCTCACCACAGGGGGATCGGGGAGCTTTCTTT.

The V and J genes are TRBV2 and TRBJ2-7, with 8 bases fitting TRBD1. The CDR3 extends over 16 amino acids. Trimming removed 6 bases from V and 4 bases from J; junction bases left unmatched: 14. In germline, CDR1 is SNHLY, CDR2 FYNNEI. The CDR3 loop reads CASSRAPGQVGYEQYF. The CDR3 nucleotides read TGTGCCAGCAGCCGTGCCCCGGGACAGGTCGGTTACGAGCAGTACTTC. The full variable domain, rest sourced from reference TRBV2 and TRBJ2-7, is EPEVTQTPSHQVTQMGQEVILRCVPISNHLYFYWYRQILGQKVEFLVSFYNNEISEKSEIFDDQFSVERPDGSNFTLKIRSTKLEDSAMYFCASSRAPGQVGYEQYFGPGTRLTVT.

J is TRBJ1-2 and V is TRBV12-5; D unresolved. Between the trimmed V and J ends, which lost 5 bases and 8 bases, there was a span of 18 bases. Germline V gene sequence: CDR1 LGHNT, CDR2 FRNRAP. The CDR3 sequence is 14 residues long. Here the CDR3 reads CASGPGNRVSGYTF. CDR3 DNA sequence: TGTGCTAGTGGTCCCGGGAACCGGGTAAGCGGCTACACCTTC.